The T cell receptor (beta chain) under discussion was sequenced for a study of cytomegalovirus exposure and HLA in healthy donors. Study overall: Researchers found that roughly 80% of about 400 genotyped donors fell within the Caucasian-associated ancestry cluster.

The CDR3 has 14 amino acids. Germline assignment: CDR1 MNHNY and CDR2 SVGAGI (reference sequence). The V gene end was trimmed by 5 bases and the J gene end by 0 bases; junction bases not matched to a gene: 4. It was with 60 Vbeta and 13 Jbeta primers that the PCR ran. Here immunoSEQ multiplex PCR was the method, and the copy in TCRdb shows in-frame clones only, minus some. Counted here are 180,000 or so clones, roughly 80% occurring once; the ten biggest clones make up around 8.3%. The chain carries TRBV6-6 and TRBJ2-7, with 7 bases that match TRBD1. The clonotype comes from a woman aged 40 to 50 in good health and CMV-seropositive. Sequences were obtained from PBMCs. The CDR3 protein is CASSTDRVSYEQYF. The CDR3 DNA reads TGTGCCAGCAGTACTGACAGGGTCTCCTACGAGCAGTACTTC.